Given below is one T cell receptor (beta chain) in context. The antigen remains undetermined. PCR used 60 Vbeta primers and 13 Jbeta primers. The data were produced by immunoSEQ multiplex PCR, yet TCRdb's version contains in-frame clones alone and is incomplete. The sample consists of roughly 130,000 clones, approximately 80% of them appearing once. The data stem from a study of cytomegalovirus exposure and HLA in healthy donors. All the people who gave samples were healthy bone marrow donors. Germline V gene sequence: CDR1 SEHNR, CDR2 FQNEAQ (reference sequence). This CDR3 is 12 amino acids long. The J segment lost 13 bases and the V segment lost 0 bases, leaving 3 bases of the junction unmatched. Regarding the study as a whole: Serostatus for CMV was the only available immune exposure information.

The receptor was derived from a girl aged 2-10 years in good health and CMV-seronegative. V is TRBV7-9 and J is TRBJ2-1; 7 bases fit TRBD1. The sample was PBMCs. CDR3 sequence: CASSLAGGDQFF. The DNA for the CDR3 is TGTGCCAGCAGCTTAGCAGGGGGCGACCAGTTCTTC.